A single sample gave rise to the 7 T cell receptor beta chains below, sequenced in a study of cytomegalovirus exposure and HLA in healthy donors. With 60 Vbeta and 13 Jbeta primers, the PCR was carried out. Here immunoSEQ multiplex PCR was the method, and the copy in TCRdb shows in-frame clones only, minus some. Of about 190,000 clones listed, around three quarters are singletons. Sequenced input: PBMCs. The origin of the receptors is a woman under 30 in good health and CMV-seronegative.

This rearrangement joins TRBV19 to TRBJ1-2, with a tentative D call TRBD1 (5 bases). The V gene lost 6 bases and the J gene lost 4 bases, with 9 bases spanning the gap. Germline values: CDR1 LNHDA, CDR2 SQIVND (reference sequence). The CDR3 runs to 12 residues. The CDR3 DNA reads as TGTGCCAGTAGCCCCGACAGCTATGGCTACACCTTC. Translating it yields CASSPDSYGYTF.

The chain uses TRBV27 and TRBJ2-7, with 12 bases lining up with TRBD2. This CDR3 spans 16 amino acids. Trimming at V came to 2 bases and at J to 3 bases, leaving 5 bases not matched to a gene. Germline V gene data show CDR1 as MNHEY and CDR2 as SMNVEV (reference sequence). CDR3 DNA sequence: TGTGCCAGCAGTTTACAGACTAGCGGGGGCTACTACGAGCAGTACTTC. Translated: CASSLQTSGGYYEQYF.

The rearrangement joins TRBV19 to TRBJ2-1; 7 bases are shared with TRBD2. The CDR3 has 15 residues. The germline V gene encodes CDR1 LNHDA and CDR2 SQIVND (reference sequence). After removal of 2 bases from V and 3 bases from J, the junction contained 4 bases not matched to a gene. CDR3 protein: CASSIISGDYNEQFF. The DNA of the CDR3 is TGTGCCAGTAGTATAATCAGCGGGGACTACAATGAGCAGTTCTTC. Together with reference TRBV19 and TRBJ2-1, the CDR3 gives the full variable domain: DGGITQSPKYLFRKEGQNVTLSCEQNLNHDAMYWYRQDPGQGLRLIYYSQIVNDFQKGDIAEGYSVSREKKESFPLTVTSAQKNPTAFYLCASSIISGDYNEQFFGPGTRLTVL.

This clone was detected once. J is TRBJ2-2 and V is TRBV5-1, with a tentative D call TRBD2 (5 bases). The germline V gene encodes CDR1 SGHRS and CDR2 YFSETQ. V lost 1 base to trimming and J lost 4 bases, with 14 bases between them. The CDR3 runs to 16 residues. For the CDR3, the DNA is TGCGCCAGCAGCTTGTTAGATTCGGGGTTCACCGGGGAGCTGTTTTTT. Amino acid sequence: CASSLLDSGFTGELFF.

This clone was recorded a few times. CDR3 loop: CASRDWTSGTNEQFF. CDR3 nucleotide sequence: TGCGCCAGCAGGGACTGGACTAGCGGGACGAATGAGCAGTTCTTC. The chain combines TRBV10-2 with TRBJ2-1, with 12 bases matching TRBD2. This CDR3 spans 15 amino acids. V shed 6 bases and J 7 bases; nucleotides not matched to a gene: 7. The germline V gene encodes CDR1 WSHSY and CDR2 SAAADI.

With regard to this clone: Other DNA sequences in this sample translate to the same CDR3. The chain has TRBV27 and TRBJ1-1; D might be TRBD1 (6 bases). The germline V gene has CDR1 MNHEY and CDR2 SMNVEV (reference sequence). This CDR3 has 13 residues. V was cut by 4 bases and J by 1 base, with 7 bases left in between. For the CDR3, the DNA is TGTGCCAGCAGTTCGGGACAGAACACTGAAGCTTTCTTT. Residues: CASSSGQNTEAFF.

The chain couples TRBV5-4 to TRBJ1-2; perhaps TRBD1 as D (6 bases). V was clipped by 0 bases and J by 4 bases, with 10 bases between them. The CDR3 loop spans 14 amino acids. In germline, CDR1 is SGHNT, CDR2 YYREEE (reference sequence). The CDR3 loop is CASSLVQGPYGYTF. In DNA form, the CDR3 reads TGTGCCAGCAGCTTGGTACAGGGCCCCTATGGCTACACCTTC.